This record concerns one T cell receptor beta chain sequence. Antigen specificity is unknown. Germline-derived CDR1 and CDR2 are SGHAT and FQNNGV. The CDR3 runs 15 residues. This specimen comes from a study of blood T cells in healthy people across ages. General study points: Higher diversity, along with more naive CD4+ cells, distinguished long-lived donors from aged donors.

Combining a sample-barcoded 5' primer with a J-beta primer mix, a second PCR ran for roughly 7 to 11 cycles. Via MiXCR, TCRdb re-called the 5' RACE reads, giving one row per CDR3 protein. The sample lists roughly 2 million distinct CDR3 sequences; 49% were seen once. This rearrangement joins TRBV11-2 to TRBJ2-4; possibly TRBD2 for D (5 bases). Judging by the DNA end, TRBJ2-5 fits better; the J call may be wrong. The sample was blood. This TCR derives from a middle-aged woman in good health. The CDR3 here is CASSLREIAQETQYF. CDR3 bases: TGTGCCAGCAGCTTAAGGGAGATTGCACAAGAGACCCAGTACTTC.